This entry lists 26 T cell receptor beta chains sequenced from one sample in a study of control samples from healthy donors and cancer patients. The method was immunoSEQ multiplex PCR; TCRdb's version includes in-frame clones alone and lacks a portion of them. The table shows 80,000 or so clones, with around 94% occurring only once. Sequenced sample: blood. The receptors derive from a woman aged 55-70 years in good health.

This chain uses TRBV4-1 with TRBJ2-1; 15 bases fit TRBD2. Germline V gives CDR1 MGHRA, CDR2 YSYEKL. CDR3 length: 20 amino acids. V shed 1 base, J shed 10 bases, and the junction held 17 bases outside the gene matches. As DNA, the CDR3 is TGCGCCAGCAGCCAAGTGGAAGGGACTAGCGGGAGGAGGGTTTTGGGGGAGCAGTTCTTC. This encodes CASSQVEGTSGRRVLGEQFF.

The CDR3 reads CASSPAGGAGELFF. CDR3 DNA: TGTGCCAGTAGTCCCGCGGGGGGGGCCGGGGAGCTGTTTTTT. The chain links TRBV19 to TRBJ2-2; 9 bases line up with TRBD2. Trimming at V came to 5 bases and at J to 6 bases, leaving 4 bases not matched to a gene. CDR1 is LNHDA, CDR2 SQIVND, per germline (reference sequence). This CDR3 has 14 residues.

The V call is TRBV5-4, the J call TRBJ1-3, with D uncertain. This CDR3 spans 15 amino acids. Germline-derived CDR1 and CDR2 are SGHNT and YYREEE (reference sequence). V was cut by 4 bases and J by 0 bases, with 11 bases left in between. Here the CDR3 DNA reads TGTGCCAGCAGCGCGGCGACCAGCTCTGGAAACACCATATATTTT. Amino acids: CASSAATSSGNTIYF.

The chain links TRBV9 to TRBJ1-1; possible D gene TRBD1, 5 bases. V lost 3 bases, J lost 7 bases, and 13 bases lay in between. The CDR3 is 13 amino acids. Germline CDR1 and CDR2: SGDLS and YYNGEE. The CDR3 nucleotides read TGTGCCAGCAGCGACAGTCCAAGGGGTGAAGCTTTCTTT. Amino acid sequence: CASSDSPRGEAFF.

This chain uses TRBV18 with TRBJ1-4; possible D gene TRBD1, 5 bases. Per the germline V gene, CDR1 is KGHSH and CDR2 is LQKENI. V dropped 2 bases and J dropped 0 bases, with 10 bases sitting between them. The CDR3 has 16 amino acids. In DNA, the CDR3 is TGTGCCAGCTCACCAAGGGACGGTACAACTAATGAAAAACTGTTTTTT. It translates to CASSPRDGTTNEKLFF.

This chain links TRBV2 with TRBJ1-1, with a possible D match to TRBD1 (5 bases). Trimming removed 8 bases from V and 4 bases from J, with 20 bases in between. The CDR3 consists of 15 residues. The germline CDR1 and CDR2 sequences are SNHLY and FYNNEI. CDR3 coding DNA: TGTGCCAGCTCGGCAGGTGAGGGGAGGGGCACTGAAGCTTTCTTT. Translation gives CASSAGEGRGTEAFF.

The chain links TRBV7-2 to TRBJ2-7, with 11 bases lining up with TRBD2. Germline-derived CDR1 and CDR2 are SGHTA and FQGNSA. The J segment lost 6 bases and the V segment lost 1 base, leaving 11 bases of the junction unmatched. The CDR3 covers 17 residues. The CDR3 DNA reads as TGTGCCAGCAGCTTAGTAGGTAGCGGGAGGGCCGTGGCCGAGCAGTACTTC. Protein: CASSLVGSGRAVAEQYF.

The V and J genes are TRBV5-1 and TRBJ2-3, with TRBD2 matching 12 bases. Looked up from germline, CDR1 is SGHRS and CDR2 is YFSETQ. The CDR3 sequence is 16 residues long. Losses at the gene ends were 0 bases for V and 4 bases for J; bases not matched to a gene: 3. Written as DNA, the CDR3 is TGCGCCAGCAGCTTGGGACTAGCGGGAGTCTCAGATACGCAGTATTTT. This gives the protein CASSLGLAGVSDTQYF.

The CDR3 DNA is TGTGCCAGCAGTTCTACTAGCGGGAGAGGAGAGACCCAGTACTTC. Its translation: CASSSTSGRGETQYF. The chain has TRBV28 and TRBJ2-5; TRBD2 agrees at 11 bases. Germline assignment: CDR1 MDHEN and CDR2 SYDVKM. V shed 4 bases and J 4 bases; nucleotides not matched to a gene: 5. This CDR3 contains 15 residues.

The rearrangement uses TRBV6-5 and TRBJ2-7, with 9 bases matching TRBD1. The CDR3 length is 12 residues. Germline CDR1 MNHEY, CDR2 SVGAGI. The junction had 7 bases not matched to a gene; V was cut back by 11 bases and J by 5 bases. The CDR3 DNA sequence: TGTGCCTGGGGACAGGGTCGCCACGAGCAGTACTTC. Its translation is CAWGQGRHEQYF.

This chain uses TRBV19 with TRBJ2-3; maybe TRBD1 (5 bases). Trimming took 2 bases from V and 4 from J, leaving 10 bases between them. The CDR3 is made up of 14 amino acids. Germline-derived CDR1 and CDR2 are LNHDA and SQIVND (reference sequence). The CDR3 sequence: CASSIQGYPDTQYF. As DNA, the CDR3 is TGTGCCAGTAGTATACAGGGATACCCAGATACGCAGTATTTT.

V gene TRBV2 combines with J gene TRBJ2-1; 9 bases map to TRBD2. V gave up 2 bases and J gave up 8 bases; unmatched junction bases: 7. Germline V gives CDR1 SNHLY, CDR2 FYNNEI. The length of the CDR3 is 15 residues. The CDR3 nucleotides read TGTGCCAGCAGTGAACTGGTAGCGGGGGACTATGAGCAGTTCTTC. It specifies CASSELVAGDYEQFF.

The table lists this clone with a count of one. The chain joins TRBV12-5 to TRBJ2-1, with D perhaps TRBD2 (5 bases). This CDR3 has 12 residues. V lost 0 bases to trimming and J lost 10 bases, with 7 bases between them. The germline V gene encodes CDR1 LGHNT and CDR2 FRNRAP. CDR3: CASGLVLGEQFF. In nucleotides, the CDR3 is TGTGCTAGTGGTTTGGTACTAGGGGAGCAGTTCTTC.

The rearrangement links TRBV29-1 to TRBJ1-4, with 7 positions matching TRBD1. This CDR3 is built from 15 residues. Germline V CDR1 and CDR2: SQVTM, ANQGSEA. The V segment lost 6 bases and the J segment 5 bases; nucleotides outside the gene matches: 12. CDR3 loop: CSVGQAGGWNEKLFF. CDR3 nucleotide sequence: TGCAGCGTCGGACAGGCCGGAGGGTGGAATGAAAAACTGTTTTTT.

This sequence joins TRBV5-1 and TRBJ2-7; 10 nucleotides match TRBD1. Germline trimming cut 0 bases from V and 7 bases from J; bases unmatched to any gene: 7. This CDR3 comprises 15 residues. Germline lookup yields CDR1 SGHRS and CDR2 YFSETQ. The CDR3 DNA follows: TGCGCCAGCAGCTTGGCCGGGACAGGGGTGAGGGAGCAGTACTTC. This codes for CASSLAGTGVREQYF.

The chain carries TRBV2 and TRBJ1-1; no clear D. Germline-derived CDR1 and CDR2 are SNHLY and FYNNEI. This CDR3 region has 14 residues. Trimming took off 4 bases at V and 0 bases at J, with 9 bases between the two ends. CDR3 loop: CASSGDIVNTEAFF. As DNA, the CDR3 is TGTGCCAGCAGTGGGGATATCGTGAACACTGAAGCTTTCTTT.

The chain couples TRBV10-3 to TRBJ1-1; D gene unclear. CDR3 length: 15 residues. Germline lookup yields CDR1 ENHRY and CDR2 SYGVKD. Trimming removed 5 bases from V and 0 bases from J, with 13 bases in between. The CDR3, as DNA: TGTGCCATCAGTAAAACGGACGGAATGAACACTGAAGCTTTCTTT. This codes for CAISKTDGMNTEAFF.

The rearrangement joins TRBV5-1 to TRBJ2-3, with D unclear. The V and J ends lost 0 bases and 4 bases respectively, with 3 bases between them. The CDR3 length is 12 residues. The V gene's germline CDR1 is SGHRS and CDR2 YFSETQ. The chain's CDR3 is CASSLVSDTQYF. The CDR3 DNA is TGCGCCAGCAGCTTGGTTTCAGATACGCAGTATTTT.

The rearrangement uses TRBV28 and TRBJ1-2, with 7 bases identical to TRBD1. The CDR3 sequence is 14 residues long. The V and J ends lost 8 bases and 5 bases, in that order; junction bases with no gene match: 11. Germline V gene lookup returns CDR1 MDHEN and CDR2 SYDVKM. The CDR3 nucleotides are TGTGCCAGCTGGGAAGGGGGCAGTCCGTATGGCTACACCTTC. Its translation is CASWEGGSPYGYTF.

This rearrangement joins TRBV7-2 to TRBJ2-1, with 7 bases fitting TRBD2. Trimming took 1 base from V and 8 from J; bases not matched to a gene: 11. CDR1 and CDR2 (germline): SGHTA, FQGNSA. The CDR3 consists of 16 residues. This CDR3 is CASSLGGGSGSDEQFF. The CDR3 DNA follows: TGTGCCAGCAGCTTAGGTGGCGGGAGCGGATCCGATGAGCAGTTCTTC.

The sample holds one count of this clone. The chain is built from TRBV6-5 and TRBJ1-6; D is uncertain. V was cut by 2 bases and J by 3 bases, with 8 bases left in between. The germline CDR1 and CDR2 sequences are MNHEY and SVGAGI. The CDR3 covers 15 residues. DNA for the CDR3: TGTGCCAGCAGTTACGGGCAAGGCTATAATTCACCCCTCCACTTT. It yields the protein CASSYGQGYNSPLHF.

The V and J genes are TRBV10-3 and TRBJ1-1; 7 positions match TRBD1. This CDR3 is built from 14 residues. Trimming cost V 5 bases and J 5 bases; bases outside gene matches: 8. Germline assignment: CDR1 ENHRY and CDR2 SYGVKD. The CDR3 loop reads CAISTSPGGTEAFF. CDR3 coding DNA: TGTGCCATCAGTACCTCGCCAGGGGGGACTGAAGCTTTCTTT.

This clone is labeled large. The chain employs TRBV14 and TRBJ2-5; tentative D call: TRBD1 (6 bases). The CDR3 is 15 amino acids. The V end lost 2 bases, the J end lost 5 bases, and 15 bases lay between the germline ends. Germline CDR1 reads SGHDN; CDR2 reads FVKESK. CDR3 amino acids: CASSQQTGLGETQYF. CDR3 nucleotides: TGTGCCAGCAGCCAACAAACAGGGCTCGGGGAGACCCAGTACTTC.

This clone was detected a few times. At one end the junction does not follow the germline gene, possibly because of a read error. The CDR3 DNA reads TGTGCCAGCGGCTTGACTAGCGGCACCCCCTACGAGCAGTACTTC. Translation: CASGLTSGTPYEQYF. This sequence joins TRBV7-9 and TRBJ2-7; 9 bases match TRBD2. The CDR3 loop spans 15 amino acids. Germline CDR1 and CDR2: SEHNR and FQNEAQ (reference sequence). Using reference TRBV7-9 and TRBJ2-7 for the parts outside the CDR3, the full variable domain is DTGVSQNPRHKITKRGQNVTFRCDPISEHNRLYWYRQTLGQGPEFLTYFQNEAQLEKSRLLSDRFSAERPKGSFSTLEIQRTEQGDSAMYLCASGLTSGTPYEQYFGPGTRLTVT.

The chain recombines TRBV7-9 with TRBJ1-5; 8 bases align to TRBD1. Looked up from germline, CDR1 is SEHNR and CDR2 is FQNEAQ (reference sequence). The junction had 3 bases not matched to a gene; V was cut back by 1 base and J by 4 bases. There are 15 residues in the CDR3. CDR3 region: CASSLGTGNNQPQHF. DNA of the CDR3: TGTGCCAGCAGCTTAGGGACAGGGAATAATCAGCCCCAGCATTTT.

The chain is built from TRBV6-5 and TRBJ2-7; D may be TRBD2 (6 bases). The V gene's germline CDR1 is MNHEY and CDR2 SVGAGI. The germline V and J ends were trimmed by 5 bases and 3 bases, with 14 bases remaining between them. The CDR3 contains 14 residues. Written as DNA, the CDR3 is TGTGCCAGCAGTCCCGGGACTGGAAACTACGAGCAGTACTTC. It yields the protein CASSPGTGNYEQYF.